This T cell receptor beta chain was sequenced in a study of neoadjuvant anti-PD-1 for oral cavity cancer. The repertoire was sequenced with immunoSEQ multiplex PCR; TCRdb's copy has only in-frame clones and lacks some. The table has roughly 8,900 clones, just under 70% seen once; the top ten hold 4.2%. Germline V gene sequence: CDR1 SGHVS, CDR2 FNYEAQ. The V end was cut by 5 bases, the J end by 4 bases, with 9 bases between. The CDR3 is 12 residues long. Time point given: after neoadjuvant nivolumab, at surgical resection. This rearrangement joins TRBV7-6 to TRBJ2-7; no firm D call. The origin of this receptor is a person between 35 and 79 years old with oral cavity squamous cell carcinoma. The sample in question was PBMCs, obtained after nivolumab (anti-PD-1) treatment. This CDR3 reads CASSHLGYEQYF. For the CDR3, the DNA is TGTGCCAGCAGCCACCTCGGGTACGAGCAGTACTTC. Complete variable domain (other parts from reference TRBV7-6 and TRBJ2-7): GAGVSQSPRYKVTKRGQDVALRCDPISGHVSLYWYRQALGQGPEFLTYFNYEAQQDKSGLPNDRFSAERPEGSISTLTIQRTEQRDSAMYRCASSHLGYEQYFGPGTRLTVT.